This T cell receptor (beta chain) is from a study of T cell responses to AZD1222 COVID-19 vaccine. Study results and limitations: The sample set comprised mostly white British donors with more females, and clonal diversity was possibly underestimated. Regions left unmutated in variants are reportedly the target of nearly half of spike-specific TCRs. Spike-specific TCR breadth and depth grew following two AZD1222 doses.

The data were produced by immunoSEQ multiplex PCR, yet TCRdb's version contains in-frame clones alone and is incomplete. The repertoire has 100,000 to 120,000 clones, around nine tenths of them found once; the top ten carry roughly 2.7%. In the case of this clone: The target antigen is unknown.

The CDR3 runs 15 residues. Deletions cut 5 bases from V and 2 bases from J, with 16 bases between. Germline assignment: CDR1 SNHLY and CDR2 FYNNEI. Recipients boosted at about 4 weeks or about 12 weeks are pooled. The clonotype was recovered from an adult who received the AZD1222 COVID-19 vaccine. Sequenced material: peripheral blood, taken 28 days after the second AZD1222 dose. This rearrangement joins TRBV2 to TRBJ2-7; a weak D match, TRBD2 (7 bases). CDR3 in DNA: TGTGCCAGCAGTCTCGAGGGGGGGTCCCCCTACGAGCAGTACTTC. Translating it yields CASSLEGGSPYEQYF. Full variable domain (missing parts from reference TRBV2 and TRBJ2-7): EPEVTQTPSHQVTQMGQEVILRCVPISNHLYFYWYRQILGQKVEFLVSFYNNEISEKSEIFDDQFSVERPDGSNFTLKIRSTKLEDSAMYFCASSLEGGSPYEQYFGPGTRLTVT.